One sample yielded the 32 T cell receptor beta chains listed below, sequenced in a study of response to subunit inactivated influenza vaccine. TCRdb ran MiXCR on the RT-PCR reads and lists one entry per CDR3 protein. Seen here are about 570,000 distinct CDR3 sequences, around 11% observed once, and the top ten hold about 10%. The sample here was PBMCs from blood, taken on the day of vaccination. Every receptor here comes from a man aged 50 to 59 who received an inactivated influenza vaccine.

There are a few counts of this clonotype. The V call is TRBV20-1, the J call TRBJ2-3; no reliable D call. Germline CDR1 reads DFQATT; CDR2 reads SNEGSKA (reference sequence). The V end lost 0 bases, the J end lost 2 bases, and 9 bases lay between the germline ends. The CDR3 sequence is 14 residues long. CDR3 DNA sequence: TGCAGTGCTAGAGACCCCAAATCCACAGATACGCAGTATTTT. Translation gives CSARDPKSTDTQYF.

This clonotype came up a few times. CDR3 amino acids: CASSGTGTRTDTQYF. CDR3 coding DNA: TGTGCCAGCAGCGGTACCGGGACTAGAACAGATACGCAGTATTTT. The chain uses TRBV7-2 and TRBJ2-3; 8 bases line up with TRBD2. The germline V gene encodes CDR1 SGHTA and CDR2 FQGNSA. The V and J ends lost 5 bases and 3 bases, in that order; junction bases with no gene match: 7. The CDR3 has 15 amino acids.

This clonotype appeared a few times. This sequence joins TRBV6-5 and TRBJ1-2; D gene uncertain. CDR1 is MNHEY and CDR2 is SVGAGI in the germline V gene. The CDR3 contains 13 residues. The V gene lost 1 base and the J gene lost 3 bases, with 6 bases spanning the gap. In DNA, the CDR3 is TGTGCCAGCAGTTACTTAGGTGACTATGGCTACACCTTC. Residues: CASSYLGDYGYTF.

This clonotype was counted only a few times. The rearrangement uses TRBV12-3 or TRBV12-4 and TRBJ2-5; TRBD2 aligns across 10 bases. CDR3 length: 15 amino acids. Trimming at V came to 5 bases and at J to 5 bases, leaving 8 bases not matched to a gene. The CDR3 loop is CASSLRLAGGETQYF. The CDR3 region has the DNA TGTGCCAGCAGTCTAAGACTAGCGGGCGGGGAGACCCAGTACTTC.

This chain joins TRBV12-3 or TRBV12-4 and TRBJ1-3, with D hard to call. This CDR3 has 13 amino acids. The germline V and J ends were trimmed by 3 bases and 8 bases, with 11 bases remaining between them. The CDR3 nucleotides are TGTGCCAGCAGTTTGGACCCTGGGGACACCATATATTTT. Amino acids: CASSLDPGDTIYF.

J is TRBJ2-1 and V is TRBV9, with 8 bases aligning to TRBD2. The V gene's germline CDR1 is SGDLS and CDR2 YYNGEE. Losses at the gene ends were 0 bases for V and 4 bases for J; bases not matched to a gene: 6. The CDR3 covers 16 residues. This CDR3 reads CASSVEPLAEYNEQFF. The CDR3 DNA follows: TGTGCCAGCAGCGTAGAGCCACTAGCGGAATACAATGAGCAGTTCTTC.

The CDR3 DNA follows: TGTGCCAGCATTGATCGTCTAGCGGGAGAAGGCACAGATACGCAGTATTTT. This sequence encodes CASIDRLAGEGTDTQYF. This chain links TRBV25-1 with TRBJ2-3; TRBD2 matches 10 bases. The CDR3 is 17 residues long. The germline V gene encodes CDR1 MGHDK and CDR2 SYGVNS. With 7 bases clipped from V and 1 base from J, the junction kept 11 bases outside the gene matches.

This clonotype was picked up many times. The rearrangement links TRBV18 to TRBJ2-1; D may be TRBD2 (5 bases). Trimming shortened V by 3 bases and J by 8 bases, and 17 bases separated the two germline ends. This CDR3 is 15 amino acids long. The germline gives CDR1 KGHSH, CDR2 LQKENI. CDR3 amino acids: CASSPDGRDSDEQFF. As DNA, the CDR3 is TGTGCCAGCTCACCGGATGGCCGGGATAGCGATGAGCAGTTCTTC. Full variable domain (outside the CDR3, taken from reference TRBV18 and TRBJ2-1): NAGVMQNPRHLVRRRGQEARLRCSPMKGHSHVYWYRQLPEEGLKFMVYLQKENIIDESGMPKERFSAEFPKEGPSILRIQQVVRGDSAAYFCASSPDGRDSDEQFFGPGTRLTVL.

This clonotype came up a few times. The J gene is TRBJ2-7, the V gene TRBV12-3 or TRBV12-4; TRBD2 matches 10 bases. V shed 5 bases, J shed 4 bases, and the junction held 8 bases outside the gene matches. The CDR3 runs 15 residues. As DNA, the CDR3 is TGTGCCAGCAGTATGCCGGGACTAGCGTCTTACGAGCAGTACTTC. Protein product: CASSMPGLASYEQYF.

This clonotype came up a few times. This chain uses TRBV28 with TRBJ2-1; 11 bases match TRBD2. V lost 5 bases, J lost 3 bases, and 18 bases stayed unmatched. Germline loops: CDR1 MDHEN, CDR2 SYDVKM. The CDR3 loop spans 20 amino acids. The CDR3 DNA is TGTGCCAGCAGTCTTTTTCCCAAGAGAACCGGGACTAGCGGCTACAATGAGCAGTTCTTC. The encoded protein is CASSLFPKRTGTSGYNEQFF.

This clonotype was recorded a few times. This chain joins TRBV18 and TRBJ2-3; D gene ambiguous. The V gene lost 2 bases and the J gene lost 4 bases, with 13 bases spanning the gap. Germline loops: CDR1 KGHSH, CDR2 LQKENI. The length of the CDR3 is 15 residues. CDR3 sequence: CASSPGQKVPDTQYF. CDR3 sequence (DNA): TGTGCCAGCTCACCAGGGCAAAAAGTACCAGATACGCAGTATTTT.

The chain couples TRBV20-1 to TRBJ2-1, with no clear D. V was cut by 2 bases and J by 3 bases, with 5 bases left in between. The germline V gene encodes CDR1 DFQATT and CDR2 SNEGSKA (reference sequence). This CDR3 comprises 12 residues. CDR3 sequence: CSARLDYNEQFF. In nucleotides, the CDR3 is TGCAGTGCTAGATTGGACTACAATGAGCAGTTCTTC.

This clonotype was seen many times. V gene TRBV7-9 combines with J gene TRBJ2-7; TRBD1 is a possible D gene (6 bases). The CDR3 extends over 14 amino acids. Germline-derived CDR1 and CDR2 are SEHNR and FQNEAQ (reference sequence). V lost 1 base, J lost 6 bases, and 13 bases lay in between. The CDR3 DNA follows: TGTGCCAGCAGCTTAGAGGGGGTTACCGGCGAGCAGTACTTC. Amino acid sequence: CASSLEGVTGEQYF.

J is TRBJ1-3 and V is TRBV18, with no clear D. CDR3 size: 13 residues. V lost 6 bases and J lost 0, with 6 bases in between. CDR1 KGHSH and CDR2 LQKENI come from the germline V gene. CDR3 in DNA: TGTGCCAGCTCCCGTCGCTCTGGAAACACCATATATTTT. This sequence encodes CASSRRSGNTIYF. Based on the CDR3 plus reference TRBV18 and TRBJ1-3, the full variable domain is NAGVMQNPRHLVRRRGQEARLRCSPMKGHSHVYWYRQLPEEGLKFMVYLQKENIIDESGMPKERFSAEFPKEGPSILRIQQVVRGDSAAYFCASSRRSGNTIYFGEGSWLTVV.

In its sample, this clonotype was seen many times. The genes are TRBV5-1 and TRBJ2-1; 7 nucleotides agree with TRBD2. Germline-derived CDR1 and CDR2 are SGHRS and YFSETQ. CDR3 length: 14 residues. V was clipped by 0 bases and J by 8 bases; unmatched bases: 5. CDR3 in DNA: TGCGCCAGCAGCTTGGCCTCAAGCGGGGATGAGCAGTTCTTC. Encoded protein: CASSLASSGDEQFF.

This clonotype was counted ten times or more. The CDR3 spells CASSLGGTSGNTIYF. The DNA of the CDR3 is TGTGCCAGCAGCTTGGGGGGGACCTCTGGAAACACCATATATTTT. V and J are TRBV5-6 and TRBJ1-3; a weak D match, TRBD1 (5 bases). The germline V and J ends were trimmed by 0 bases and 0 bases, with 7 bases remaining between them. Germline V gene lookup returns CDR1 SGHDT and CDR2 YYEEEE. The CDR3 is made up of 15 amino acids.

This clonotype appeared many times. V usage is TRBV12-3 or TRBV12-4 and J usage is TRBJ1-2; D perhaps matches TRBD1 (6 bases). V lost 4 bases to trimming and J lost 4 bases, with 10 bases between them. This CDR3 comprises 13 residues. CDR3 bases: TGTGCCAGCAGTTCCGGACAGTCCTATGGCTACACCTTC. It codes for CASSSGQSYGYTF.

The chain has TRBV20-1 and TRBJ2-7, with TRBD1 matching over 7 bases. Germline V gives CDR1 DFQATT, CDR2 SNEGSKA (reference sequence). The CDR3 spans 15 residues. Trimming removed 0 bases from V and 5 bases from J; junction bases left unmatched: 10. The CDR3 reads CSARDGTAVRDEQYF. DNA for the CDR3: TGCAGTGCTAGAGACGGGACAGCGGTTAGGGACGAGCAGTACTTC.

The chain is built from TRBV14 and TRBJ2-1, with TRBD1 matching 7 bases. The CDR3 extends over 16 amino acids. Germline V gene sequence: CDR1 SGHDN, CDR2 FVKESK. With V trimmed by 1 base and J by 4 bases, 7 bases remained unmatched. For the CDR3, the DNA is TGTGCCAGCAGCCAAGGACAGGGCAAATTGTACAATGAGCAGTTCTTC. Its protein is CASSQGQGKLYNEQFF.

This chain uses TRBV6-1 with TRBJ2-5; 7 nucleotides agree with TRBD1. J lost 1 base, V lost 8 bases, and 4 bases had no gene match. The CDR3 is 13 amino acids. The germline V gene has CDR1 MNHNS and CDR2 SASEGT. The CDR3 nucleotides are TGTGCCAGCTACCACAGGGGCCAAGAGACCCAGTACTTC. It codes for CASYHRGQETQYF.

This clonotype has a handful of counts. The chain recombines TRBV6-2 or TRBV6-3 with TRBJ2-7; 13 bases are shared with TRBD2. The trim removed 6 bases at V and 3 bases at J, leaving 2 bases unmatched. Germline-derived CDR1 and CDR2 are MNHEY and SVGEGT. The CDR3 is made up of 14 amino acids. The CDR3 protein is CASRRLAGGYEQYF. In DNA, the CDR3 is TGTGCCAGCAGGCGACTAGCGGGAGGCTACGAGCAGTACTTC.

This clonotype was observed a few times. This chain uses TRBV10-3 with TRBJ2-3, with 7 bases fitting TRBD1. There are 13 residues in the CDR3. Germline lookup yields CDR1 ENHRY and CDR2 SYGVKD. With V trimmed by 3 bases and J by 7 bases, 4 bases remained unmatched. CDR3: CAISDDRDYTQYF. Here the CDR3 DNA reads TGTGCCATCAGTGATGACAGGGATTATACGCAGTATTTT.

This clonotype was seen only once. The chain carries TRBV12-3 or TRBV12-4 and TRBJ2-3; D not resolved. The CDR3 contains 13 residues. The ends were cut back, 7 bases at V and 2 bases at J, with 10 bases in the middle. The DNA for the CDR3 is TGTGCCAGCACCCACCGAAACACAGATACGCAGTATTTT. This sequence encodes CASTHRNTDTQYF.

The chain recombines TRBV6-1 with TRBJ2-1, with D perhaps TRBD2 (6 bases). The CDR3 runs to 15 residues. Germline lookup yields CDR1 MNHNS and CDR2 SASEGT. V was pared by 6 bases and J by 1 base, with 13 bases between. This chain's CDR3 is CASRGGRGSYNEQFF. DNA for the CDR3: TGTGCCAGCAGGGGGGGACGGGGGTCCTACAATGAGCAGTTCTTC.

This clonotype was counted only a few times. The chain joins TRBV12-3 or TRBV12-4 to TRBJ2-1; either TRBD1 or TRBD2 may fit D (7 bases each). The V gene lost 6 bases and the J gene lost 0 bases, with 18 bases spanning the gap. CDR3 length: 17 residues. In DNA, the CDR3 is TGTGCCAGCAGACGCTCAGGGGGGGACTTCTCCTACAATGAGCAGTTCTTC. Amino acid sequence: CASRRSGGDFSYNEQFF.

The CDR3 here is CASRRDGLGDNEQFF. The CDR3 DNA sequence: TGTGCCAGCAGGAGGGACGGCCTCGGGGACAATGAGCAGTTCTTC. The rearrangement uses TRBV12-3 or TRBV12-4 and TRBJ2-1, with D perhaps being TRBD1 or TRBD2 (5 bases each). V was pared by 6 bases and J by 5 bases, with 17 bases between. CDR3 size: 15 residues.

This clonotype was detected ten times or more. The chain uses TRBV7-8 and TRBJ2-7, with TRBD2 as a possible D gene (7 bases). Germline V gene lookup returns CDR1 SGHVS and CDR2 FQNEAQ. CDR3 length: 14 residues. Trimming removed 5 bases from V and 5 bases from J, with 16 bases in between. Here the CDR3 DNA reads TGTGCCAGCAGCCTATCGGCGGGGGCTCACGAGCAGTACTTC. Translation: CASSLSAGAHEQYF.

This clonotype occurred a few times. The CDR3 sequence: CASAGLAGGNEQFF. CDR3 in DNA: TGCGCCAGCGCGGGACTAGCGGGAGGGAATGAGCAGTTCTTC. The chain combines TRBV5-1 with TRBJ2-1, with 16 bases matching TRBD2. Germline CDR1 SGHRS, CDR2 YFSETQ. The CDR3 is 14 amino acids. The V and J ends lost 7 bases and 7 bases, in that order; junction bases with no gene match: 2.

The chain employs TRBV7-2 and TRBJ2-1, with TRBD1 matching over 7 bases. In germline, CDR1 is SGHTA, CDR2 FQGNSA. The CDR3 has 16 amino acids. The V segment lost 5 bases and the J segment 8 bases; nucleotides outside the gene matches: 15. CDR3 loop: CASSHFLQGRWDEQFF. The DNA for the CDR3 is TGTGCCAGCAGCCACTTTTTACAGGGGCGGTGGGATGAGCAGTTCTTC.

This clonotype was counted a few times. CDR3 sequence reads: CASSSNRDYYGYTF. Written as DNA, the CDR3 is TGTGCCAGCAGTTCTAACAGGGACTACTATGGCTACACCTTC. The V call is TRBV6-5, the J call TRBJ1-2; D is possibly TRBD1 (6 bases). Germline CDR1 reads MNHEY; CDR2 reads SVGAGI. Deletions cut 4 bases from V and 3 bases from J, with 12 bases between. The CDR3 extends over 14 amino acids.

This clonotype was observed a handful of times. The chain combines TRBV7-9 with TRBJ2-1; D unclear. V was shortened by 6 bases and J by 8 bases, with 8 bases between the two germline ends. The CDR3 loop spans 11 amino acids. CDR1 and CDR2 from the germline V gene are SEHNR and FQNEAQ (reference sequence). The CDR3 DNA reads TGTGCCAGCAGTCGCTATTATGAGCAGTTCTTC. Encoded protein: CASSRYYEQFF.

CDR3 nucleotides: TGCGCCAGCAGCCCCCTCGAATATCAGCCCCAGCATTTT. Amino acids: CASSPLEYQPQHF. The genes are TRBV4-1 and TRBJ1-5, with D hard to call. CDR3 length: 13 amino acids. Germline V gene data show CDR1 as MGHRA and CDR2 as YSYEKL. V was pared by 4 bases and J by 5 bases, with 9 bases between.